This entry is about one T cell receptor (beta chain). This entry belongs to a study of PD-L1 blockade in urothelial cancer. In the study overall: Across blood samples, T cells had a median count of approximately 140,000.

The repertoire was sequenced with immunoSEQ multiplex PCR; TCRdb's copy has only in-frame clones and lacks some. The sample lists tens of thousands of clones; about 85% were seen once. The time point here: peripheral blood 6 weeks after treatment start. The V end was cut by 5 bases, the J end by 3 bases, with 20 bases between. Per the germline V gene, CDR1 is SGHAT and CDR2 is FQNNGV. The CDR3 sequence is 16 residues long. V gene TRBV11-2 combines with J gene TRBJ2-7, with a possible D match to TRBD2 (7 bases). This receptor was obtained from a man aged 45-60 years with urothelial cancer. Sequencing was performed on PBMCs, taken around atezolizumab (anti-PD-L1) treatment. The CDR3 sequence: CASSRGASGLIYEQYF. As DNA, the CDR3 is TGTGCCAGCAGCCGGGGGGCTAGCGGATTGATCTACGAGCAGTACTTC.